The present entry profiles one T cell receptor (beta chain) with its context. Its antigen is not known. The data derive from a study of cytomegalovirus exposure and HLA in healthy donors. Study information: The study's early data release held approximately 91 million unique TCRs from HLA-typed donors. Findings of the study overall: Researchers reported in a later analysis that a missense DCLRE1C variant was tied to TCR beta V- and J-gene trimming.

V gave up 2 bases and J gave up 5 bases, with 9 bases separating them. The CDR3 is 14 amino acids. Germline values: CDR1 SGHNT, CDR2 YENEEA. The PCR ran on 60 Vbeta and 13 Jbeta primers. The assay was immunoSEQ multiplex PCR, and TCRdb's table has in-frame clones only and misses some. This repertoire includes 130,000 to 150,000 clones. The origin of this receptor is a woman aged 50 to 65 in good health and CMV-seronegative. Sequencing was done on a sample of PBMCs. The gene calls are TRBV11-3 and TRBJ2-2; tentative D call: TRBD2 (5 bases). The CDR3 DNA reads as TGTGCCAGCAGCTTAAGTAGAGGGACCGGGGAGCTGTTTTTT. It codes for CASSLSRGTGELFF.